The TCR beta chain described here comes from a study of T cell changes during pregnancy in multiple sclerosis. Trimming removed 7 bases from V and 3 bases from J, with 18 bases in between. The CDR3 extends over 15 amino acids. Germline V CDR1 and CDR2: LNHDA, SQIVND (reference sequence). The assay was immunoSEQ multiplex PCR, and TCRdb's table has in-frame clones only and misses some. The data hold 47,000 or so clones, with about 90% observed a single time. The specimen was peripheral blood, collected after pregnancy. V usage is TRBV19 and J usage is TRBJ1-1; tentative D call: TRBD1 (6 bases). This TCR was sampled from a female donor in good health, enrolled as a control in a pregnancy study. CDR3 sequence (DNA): TGTGCCAGTACCAAGACAGGTTTGAGAGACACTGAAGCTTTCTTT. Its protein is CASTKTGLRDTEAFF. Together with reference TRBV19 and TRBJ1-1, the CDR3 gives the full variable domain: DGGITQSPKYLFRKEGQNVTLSCEQNLNHDAMYWYRQDPGQGLRLIYYSQIVNDFQKGDIAEGYSVSREKKESFPLTVTSAQKNPTAFYLCASTKTGLRDTEAFFGQGTRLTVV.